This T cell receptor beta chain was found in a study of immune cell composition in non-small cell lung cancer. The CDR3 has 12 residues. Germline values: CDR1 GTSNPN, CDR2 SVGIG (reference sequence). V lost 8 bases to trimming and J lost 7 bases, with 17 bases between them. Repertoires were generated with immunoSEQ multiplex PCR, while TCRdb's copy carries only in-frame clones and drops some. Of around 10,000 clones detected, roughly 80% appear once; the ten largest clones hold 9.5% to 15%. Normal lung was sampled as far from the tumour as possible, at least 3 cm. The TCR was taken from a human donor with non-small cell lung cancer. Material for sequencing was non-adjacent lung tissue. This chain uses TRBV30 with TRBJ1-1; the D gene is possibly TRBD1 (5 bases). CDR3 coding DNA: TGTGCCCGCCAATGGGGGGAGGGTGAAGCTTTCTTT. Its translation is CARQWGEGEAFF. Complete variable domain (other parts from reference TRBV30 and TRBJ1-1): SQTIHQWPATLVQPVGSPLSLECTVEGTSNPNLYWYRQAAGRGLQLLFYSVGIGQISSEVPQNLSASRPQDRQFILSSKKLLLSDSGFYLCARQWGEGEAFFGQGTRLTVV.